The 20 T cell receptor beta chains reported below all come from one sample, sequenced in a study of CD8 T cells in Susac syndrome. Random hexamers were used to reverse transcribe an amount of roughly 0.45 to 1 ug RNA. TCRdb fed the immunoSEQ multiplex PCR reads into MiXCR, producing one record per CDR3 protein. The table has roughly 190,000 distinct CDR3 sequences, roughly nine tenths seen once; the top ten hold about 0.1%. Sequenced sample: CD4+ T cells from PBMCs. The receptors were gathered from a human donor with Susac syndrome.

The chain joins TRBV12-5 to TRBJ2-1, with unresolved D. The CDR3 spans 13 residues. Germline lookup yields CDR1 LGHNT and CDR2 FRNRAP. V dropped 6 bases and J dropped 8 bases, with 14 bases sitting between them. The CDR3 spells CASGLNTVDEQFF. The CDR3 DNA follows: TGTGCTAGTGGACTGAACACGGTCGATGAGCAGTTCTTC.

The chain employs TRBV20-1 and TRBJ2-1, with 10 bases matching TRBD2. The junction had 8 bases not matched to a gene; V was cut back by 6 bases and J by 6 bases. CDR1 is DFQATT and CDR2 is SNEGSKA in the germline V gene (reference sequence). This CDR3 comprises 14 residues. CDR3 coding DNA: TGCAGTGCCACCGGGACTAGCGCGAGCAATGAGCAGTTCTTC. This gives the protein CSATGTSASNEQFF.

The genes are TRBV20-1 and TRBJ2-1, with TRBD2 matching over 13 bases. This CDR3 spans 16 amino acids. V shed 6 bases and J 0 bases; nucleotides not matched to a gene: 5. Germline CDR1 reads DFQATT; CDR2 reads SNEGSKA (reference sequence). The CDR3 loop reads CSAPTSGRVSYNEQFF. The CDR3 DNA is TGCAGTGCCCCTACTAGCGGGAGGGTCTCCTACAATGAGCAGTTCTTC.

This rearrangement joins TRBV2 to TRBJ1-5; TRBD1 is a possible D gene (5 bases). Germline V gives CDR1 SNHLY, CDR2 FYNNEI. The CDR3 loop spans 13 amino acids. Deletions cut 4 bases from V and 4 bases from J, with 8 bases between. CDR3: CASSGQLNQPQHF. The CDR3 DNA is TGTGCCAGCAGTGGACAGCTTAATCAGCCCCAGCATTTT.

The chain carries TRBV6-2 or TRBV6-3 and TRBJ2-1, with TRBD2 matching 13 bases. The ends lost 6 bases at V and 9 bases at J; junction bases unmatched: 11. The germline gives CDR1 MNHEY, CDR2 SVGEGT. The CDR3 length is 16 residues. The CDR3 region has the DNA TGTGCCAGCAGCCTAGAACTAGCGGGGGGGCTCAGTGAGCAGTTCTTC. The encoded protein is CASSLELAGGLSEQFF.

The rearrangement uses TRBV6-5 and TRBJ1-4; D uncertain. V was clipped by 0 bases and J by 11 bases, with 13 bases between them. Germline CDR1 MNHEY, CDR2 SVGAGI. This CDR3 comprises 14 residues. The CDR3 sequence is CASSYSRRPSKLFF. Written as DNA, the CDR3 is TGTGCCAGCAGTTACTCGAGACGCCCCAGTAAACTGTTTTTT.

V is TRBV28 and J is TRBJ2-6; D unclear. Trimming took off 7 bases at V and 0 bases at J, with 4 bases between the two ends. Looked up from germline, CDR1 is MDHEN and CDR2 is SYDVKM. This CDR3 is built from 13 residues. CDR3 DNA sequence: TGTGCCAGCACCTTCTCTGGGGCCAACGTCCTGACTTTC. Translated, it gives CASTFSGANVLTF.

J is TRBJ2-7 and V is TRBV12-3 or TRBV12-4, with TRBD2 matching over 8 bases. The CDR3 totals 15 residues. Losses at the gene ends were 5 bases for V and 5 bases for J; bases not matched to a gene: 11. CDR3 sequence: CASSPPGGLRDEQYF. The CDR3 DNA reads as TGTGCCAGCAGTCCGCCGGGGGGGCTGAGGGACGAGCAGTACTTC.

The chain recombines TRBV24-1 with TRBJ2-3; no firm D call. Germline values: CDR1 KGHDR, CDR2 SFDVKD. The CDR3 is 13 amino acids. V lost 1 base to trimming and J lost 4 bases, with 5 bases between them. The CDR3 nucleotides are TGTGCCACCAGTGATTTATCTTCAGATACGCAGTATTTT. Protein: CATSDLSSDTQYF.

The V gene is TRBV3-1, the J gene TRBJ1-1; D gene uncertain. The ends were cut back, 0 bases at V and 1 base at J, with 6 bases in the middle. The V gene's germline CDR1 is LGHDT and CDR2 YNNKEL (reference sequence). This CDR3 contains 14 residues. The CDR3 protein is CASSQDYKNTEAFF. In DNA form, the CDR3 reads TGTGCCAGCAGCCAAGATTATAAGAACACTGAAGCTTTCTTT.

The chain carries TRBV18 and TRBJ1-5, with D maybe TRBD1 (6 bases). Germline lookup yields CDR1 KGHSH and CDR2 LQKENI. V was shortened by 2 bases and J by 2 bases, with 13 bases between the two germline ends. The CDR3 runs 16 residues. The CDR3 nucleotides are TGTGCCAGCTCACCAAGAGGGGGAGTCGGCAATCAGCCCCAGCATTTT. Amino acids: CASSPRGGVGNQPQHF.

The CDR3 reads CASSLVLVTDTQYF. CDR3 coding DNA: TGTGCCAGCAGCTTGGTTCTAGTAACAGATACGCAGTATTTT. This chain joins TRBV5-4 and TRBJ2-3, with D uncertain. Germline CDR1 is SGHNT and CDR2 is YYREEE (reference sequence). This CDR3 region has 14 residues. Trimming left V 0 bases short and J 3 bases short, with 8 bases between.

The rearrangement links TRBV18 to TRBJ1-1, with unresolved D. V shed 0 bases and J shed 1 base, with 9 bases lying between them. The CDR3 consists of 15 residues. Germline-derived CDR1 and CDR2 are KGHSH and LQKENI. DNA for the CDR3: TGTGCCAGCTCACCACCGTCAGTGCAGAACACTGAAGCTTTCTTT. It encodes CASSPPSVQNTEAFF.

In DNA, the CDR3 is TGCAGCGTTGAAGGGGGGACACCCTCCTACGAGCAGTACTTC. It specifies CSVEGGTPSYEQYF. The chain employs TRBV29-1 and TRBJ2-7, with a tentative D call TRBD1 (6 bases). This CDR3 region has 14 residues. Per the germline V gene, CDR1 is SQVTM and CDR2 is ANQGSEA. V dropped 1 base and J dropped 0 bases, with 10 bases sitting between them.

This chain uses TRBV20-1 with TRBJ1-6; 10 bases agree with TRBD1. This CDR3 spans 13 amino acids. The J segment lost 7 bases and the V segment lost 4 bases, leaving 1 base of the junction unmatched. The germline V gene encodes CDR1 DFQATT and CDR2 SNEGSKA (reference sequence). This CDR3 reads CSATGQGNSPLHF. CDR3 coding DNA: TGCAGTGCTACGGGACAGGGGAATTCACCCCTCCACTTT.

The J gene is TRBJ1-5, the V gene TRBV28; 7 bases are shared with TRBD1. J was trimmed by 0 bases and V by 10 bases; bases with no gene match: 9. Germline V gene sequence: CDR1 MDHEN, CDR2 SYDVKM. CDR3 length equals 15 residues. In nucleotides, the CDR3 is TGTGCCACCTCTCGGGACAGCGTTAGCAATCAGCCCCAGCATTTT. Its protein product is CATSRDSVSNQPQHF. The full variable domain, with the rest looked up from reference TRBV28 and TRBJ1-5, is DVKVTQSSRYLVKRTGEKVFLECVQDMDHENMFWYRQDPGLGLRLIYFSYDVKMKEKGDIPEGYSVSREKKERFSLILESASTNQTSMYLCATSRDSVSNQPQHFGDGTRLSIL.

This clonotype occurred a few times. The chain couples TRBV11-2 to TRBJ2-1; D remains ambiguous. V shed 0 bases and J shed 5 bases, with 5 bases lying between them. Germline V gene data show CDR1 as SGHAT and CDR2 as FQNNGV. The CDR3 contains 13 residues. CDR3 nucleotides: TGTGCCAGCAGCTTAGAACCCAACAATGAGCAGTTCTTC. Its protein is CASSLEPNNEQFF.

The chain uses TRBV19 and TRBJ1-1; D might be TRBD1 (5 bases). The ends were cut back, 7 bases at V and 4 bases at J, with 13 bases in the middle. The CDR3 is 13 residues long. Germline V gene lookup returns CDR1 LNHDA and CDR2 SQIVND (reference sequence). CDR3 amino acids: CASIHRYPTEAFF. The CDR3 region has the DNA TGTGCCAGTATCCACAGGTATCCCACTGAAGCTTTCTTT.

The J gene is TRBJ2-2, the V gene TRBV7-9; a weak D match, TRBD2 (6 bases). Trimming took 1 base from V and 7 from J, leaving 25 bases between them. Germline V lookup: CDR1 SEHNR, CDR2 FQNEAQ (reference sequence). CDR3 size: 19 residues. This CDR3 reads CASSLVDDGTRRAHGELFF. The CDR3, as DNA: TGTGCCAGCAGCTTAGTAGACGACGGTACCCGGAGGGCCCACGGGGAGCTGTTTTTT.

The gene calls are TRBV5-1 and TRBJ2-7, with 7 bases lining up with TRBD1. This CDR3 comprises 14 residues. Germline CDR1 reads SGHRS; CDR2 reads YFSETQ. V was clipped by 5 bases and J by 5 bases; unmatched bases: 10. Here the CDR3 DNA reads TGCGCCAGCAGGATGACGACAGGGTTGGACGAGCAGTACTTC. Its protein is CASRMTTGLDEQYF.